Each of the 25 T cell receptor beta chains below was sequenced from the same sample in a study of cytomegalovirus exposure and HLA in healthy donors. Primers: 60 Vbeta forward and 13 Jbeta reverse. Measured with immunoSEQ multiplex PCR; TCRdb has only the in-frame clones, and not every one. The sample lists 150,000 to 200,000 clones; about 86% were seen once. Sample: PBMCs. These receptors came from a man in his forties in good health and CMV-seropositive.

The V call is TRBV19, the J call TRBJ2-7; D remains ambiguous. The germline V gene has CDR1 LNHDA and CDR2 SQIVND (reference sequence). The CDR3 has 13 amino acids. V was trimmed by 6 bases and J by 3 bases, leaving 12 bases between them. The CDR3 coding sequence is TGTGCCAGTAGGTCTACTGATCTCTACGAGCAGTACTTC. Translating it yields CASRSTDLYEQYF. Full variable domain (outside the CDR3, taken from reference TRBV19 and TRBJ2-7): DGGITQSPKYLFRKEGQNVTLSCEQNLNHDAMYWYRQDPGQGLRLIYYSQIVNDFQKGDIAEGYSVSREKKESFPLTVTSAQKNPTAFYLCASRSTDLYEQYFGPGTRLTVT.

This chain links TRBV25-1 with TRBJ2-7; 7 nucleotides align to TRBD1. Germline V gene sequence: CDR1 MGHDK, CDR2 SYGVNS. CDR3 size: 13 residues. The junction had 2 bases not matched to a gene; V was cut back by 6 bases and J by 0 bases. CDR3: CASSRGFSYEQYF. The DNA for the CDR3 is TGTGCCAGCAGCAGGGGGTTCTCCTACGAGCAGTACTTC.

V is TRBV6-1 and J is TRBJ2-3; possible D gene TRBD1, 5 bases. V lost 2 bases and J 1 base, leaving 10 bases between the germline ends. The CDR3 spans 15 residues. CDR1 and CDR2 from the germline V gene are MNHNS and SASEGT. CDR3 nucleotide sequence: TGTGCCAGCAGTGAACCCGGACAAGGCACAGATACGCAGTATTTT. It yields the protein CASSEPGQGTDTQYF.

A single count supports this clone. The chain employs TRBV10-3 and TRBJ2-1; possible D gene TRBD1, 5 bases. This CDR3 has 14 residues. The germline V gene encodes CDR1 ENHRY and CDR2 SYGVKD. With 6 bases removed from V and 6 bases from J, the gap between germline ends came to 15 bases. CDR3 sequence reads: CAIRDPTQGNEQFF. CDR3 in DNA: TGTGCCATCAGAGATCCGACCCAGGGCAATGAGCAGTTCTTC.

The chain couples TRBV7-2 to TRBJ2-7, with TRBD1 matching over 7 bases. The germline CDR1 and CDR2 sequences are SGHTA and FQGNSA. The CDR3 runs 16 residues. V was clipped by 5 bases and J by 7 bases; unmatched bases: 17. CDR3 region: CASSRTRDRVSGEQYF. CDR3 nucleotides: TGTGCCAGCAGCCGTACTCGTGACAGGGTGTCGGGTGAGCAGTACTTC.

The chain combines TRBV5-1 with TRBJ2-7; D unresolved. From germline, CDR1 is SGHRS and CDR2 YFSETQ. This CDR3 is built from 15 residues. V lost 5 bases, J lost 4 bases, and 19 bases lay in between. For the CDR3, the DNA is TGCGCCAGCAGGGAAGGCAATTCTAGTCCGTACGAGCAGTACTTC. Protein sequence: CASREGNSSPYEQYF.

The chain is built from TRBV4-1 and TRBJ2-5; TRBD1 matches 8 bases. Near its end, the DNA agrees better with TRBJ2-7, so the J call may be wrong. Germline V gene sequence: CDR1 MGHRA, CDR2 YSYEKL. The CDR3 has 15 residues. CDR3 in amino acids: CASSLTPGQDYEQYF. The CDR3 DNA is TGCGCCAGCAGCCTGACGCCGGGACAGGACTACGAGCAGTACTTC.

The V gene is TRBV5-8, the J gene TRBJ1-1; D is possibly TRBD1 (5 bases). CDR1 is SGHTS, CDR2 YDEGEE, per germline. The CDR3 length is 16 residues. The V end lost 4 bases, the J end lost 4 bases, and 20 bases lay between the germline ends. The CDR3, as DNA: TGTGCCAGCAGCCCGGGGGTTAGGGGACCGAGCACTGAAGCTTTCTTT. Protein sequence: CASSPGVRGPSTEAFF.

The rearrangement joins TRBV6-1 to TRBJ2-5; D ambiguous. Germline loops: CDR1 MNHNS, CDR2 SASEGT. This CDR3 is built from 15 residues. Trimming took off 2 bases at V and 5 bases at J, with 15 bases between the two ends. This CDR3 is CASSEIIHPRETQYF. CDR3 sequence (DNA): TGTGCCAGCAGTGAAATAATACACCCGAGGGAGACCCAGTACTTC.

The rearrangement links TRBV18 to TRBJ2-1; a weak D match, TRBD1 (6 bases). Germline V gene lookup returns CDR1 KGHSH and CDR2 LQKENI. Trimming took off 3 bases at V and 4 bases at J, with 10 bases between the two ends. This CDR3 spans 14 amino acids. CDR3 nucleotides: TGTGCCAGCTCACCCCAGGGGTCTTACAATGAGCAGTTCTTC. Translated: CASSPQGSYNEQFF.

CDR3 sequence reads: CASSYRTPNTGELFF. The CDR3 region has the DNA TGTGCCAGCAGTTATAGGACTCCGAACACCGGGGAGCTGTTTTTT. The chain has TRBV6-6 and TRBJ2-2; D perhaps matches TRBD2 (5 bases). Trimming removed 3 bases from V and 0 bases from J, with 8 bases in between. CDR1 is MNHNY, CDR2 SVGAGI, per germline (reference sequence). The CDR3 runs 15 residues.

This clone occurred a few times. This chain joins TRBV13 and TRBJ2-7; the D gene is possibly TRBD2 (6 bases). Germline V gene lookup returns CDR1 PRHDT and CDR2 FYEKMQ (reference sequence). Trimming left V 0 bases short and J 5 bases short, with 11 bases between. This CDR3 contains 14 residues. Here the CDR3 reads CASSLGPGVHEQYF. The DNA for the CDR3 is TGTGCCAGCAGCTTAGGGCCGGGGGTCCACGAGCAGTACTTC.

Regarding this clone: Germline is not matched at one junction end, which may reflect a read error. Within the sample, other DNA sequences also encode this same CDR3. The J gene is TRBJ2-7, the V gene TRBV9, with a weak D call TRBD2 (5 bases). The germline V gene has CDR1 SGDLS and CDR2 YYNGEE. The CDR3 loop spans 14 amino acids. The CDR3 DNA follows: TGTGCCAGTAGCGTAGGAGCCGTTTCCTACGAGCAGTACTTC. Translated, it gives CASSVGAVSYEQYF.

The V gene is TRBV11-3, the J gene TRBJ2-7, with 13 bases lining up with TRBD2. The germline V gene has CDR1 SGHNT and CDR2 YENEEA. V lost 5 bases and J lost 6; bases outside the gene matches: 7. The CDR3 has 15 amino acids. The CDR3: CASSPGTSGIGEQYF. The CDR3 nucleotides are TGTGCCAGCAGCCCGGGGACTAGCGGGATAGGCGAGCAGTACTTC.

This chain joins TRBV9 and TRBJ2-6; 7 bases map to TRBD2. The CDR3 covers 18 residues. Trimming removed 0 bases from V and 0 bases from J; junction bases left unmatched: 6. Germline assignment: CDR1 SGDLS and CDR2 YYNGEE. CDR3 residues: CASSVVPAGISGANVLTF. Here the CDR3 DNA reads TGTGCCAGCAGCGTAGTTCCAGCGGGGATCTCTGGGGCCAACGTCCTGACTTTC. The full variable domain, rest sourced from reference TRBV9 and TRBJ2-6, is DSGVTQTPKHLITATGQRVTLRCSPRSGDLSVYWYQQSLDQGLQFLIQYYNGEERAKGNILERFSAQQFPDLHSELNLSSLELGDSALYFCASSVVPAGISGANVLTFGAGSRLTVL.

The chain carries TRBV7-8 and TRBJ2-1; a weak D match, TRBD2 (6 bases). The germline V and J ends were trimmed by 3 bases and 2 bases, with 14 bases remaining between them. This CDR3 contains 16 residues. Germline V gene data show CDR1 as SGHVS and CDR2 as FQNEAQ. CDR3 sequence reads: CASSLIPGAPYNEQFF. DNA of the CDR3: TGTGCCAGCAGCTTGATCCCGGGAGCCCCCTACAATGAGCAGTTCTTC.

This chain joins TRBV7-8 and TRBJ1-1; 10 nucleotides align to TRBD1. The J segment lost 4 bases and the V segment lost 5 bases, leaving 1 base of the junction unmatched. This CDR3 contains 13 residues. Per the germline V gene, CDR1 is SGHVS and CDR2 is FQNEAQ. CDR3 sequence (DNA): TGTGCCAGCAGCCGGGACAGGGGCACTGAAGCTTTCTTT. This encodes CASSRDRGTEAFF.

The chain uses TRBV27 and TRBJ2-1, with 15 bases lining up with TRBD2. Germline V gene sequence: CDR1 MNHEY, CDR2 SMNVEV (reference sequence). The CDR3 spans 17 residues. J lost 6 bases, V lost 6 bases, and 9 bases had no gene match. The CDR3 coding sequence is TGTGCCAGCAGCAGCGGACTAGCGGGAGGGCCGCGCAATGAGCAGTTCTTC. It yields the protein CASSSGLAGGPRNEQFF.

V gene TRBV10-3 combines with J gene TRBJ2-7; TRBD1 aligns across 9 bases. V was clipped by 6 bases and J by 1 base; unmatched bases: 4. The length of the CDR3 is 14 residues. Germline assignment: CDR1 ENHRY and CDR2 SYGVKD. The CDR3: CAIRQTGGSYEQYF. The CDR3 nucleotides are TGTGCCATCAGGCAGACAGGGGGTTCCTACGAGCAGTACTTC.

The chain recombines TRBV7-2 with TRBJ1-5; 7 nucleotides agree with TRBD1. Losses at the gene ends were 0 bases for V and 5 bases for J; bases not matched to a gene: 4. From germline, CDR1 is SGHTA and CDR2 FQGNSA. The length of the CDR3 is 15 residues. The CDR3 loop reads CASSLADRADQPQHF. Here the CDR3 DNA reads TGTGCCAGCAGCTTAGCCGACAGGGCGGATCAGCCCCAGCATTTT. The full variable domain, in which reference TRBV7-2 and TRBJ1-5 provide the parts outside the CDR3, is GAGVSQSPSNKVTEKGKDVELRCDPISGHTALYWYRQSLGQGLEFLIYFQGNSAPDKSGLPSDRFSAERTGGSVSTLTIQRTQQEDSAVYLCASSLADRADQPQHFGDGTRLSIL.

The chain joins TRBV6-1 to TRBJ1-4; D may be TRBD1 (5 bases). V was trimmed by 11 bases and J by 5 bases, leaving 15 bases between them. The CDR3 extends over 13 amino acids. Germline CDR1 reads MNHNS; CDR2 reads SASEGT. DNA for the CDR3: TGTGCCGTCCGGCTAGGGGCCAATGAAAAACTGTTTTTT. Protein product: CAVRLGANEKLFF.

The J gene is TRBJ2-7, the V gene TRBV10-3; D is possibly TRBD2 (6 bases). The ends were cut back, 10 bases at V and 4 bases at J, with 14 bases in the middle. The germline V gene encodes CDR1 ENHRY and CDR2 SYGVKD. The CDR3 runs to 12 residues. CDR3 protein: CATGLGSYEQYF. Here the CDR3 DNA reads TGTGCCACCGGCCTCGGGAGTTACGAGCAGTACTTC.

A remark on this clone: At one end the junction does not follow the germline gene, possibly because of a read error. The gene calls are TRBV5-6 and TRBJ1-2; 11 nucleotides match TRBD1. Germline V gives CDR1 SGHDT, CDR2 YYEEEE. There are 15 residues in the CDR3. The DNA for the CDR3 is TGTGCCAGCAGATTGGACAGGGGGCCAAACTATGGCTACACCTTC. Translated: CASRLDRGPNYGYTF.

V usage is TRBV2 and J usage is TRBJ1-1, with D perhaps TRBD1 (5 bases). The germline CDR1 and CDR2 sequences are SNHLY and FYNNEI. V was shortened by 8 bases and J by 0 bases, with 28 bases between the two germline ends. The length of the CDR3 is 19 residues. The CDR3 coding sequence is TGTGCCAGCTCACTCGGCGGGGTGACGGGACGACGGATGAACACTGAAGCTTTCTTT. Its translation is CASSLGGVTGRRMNTEAFF.

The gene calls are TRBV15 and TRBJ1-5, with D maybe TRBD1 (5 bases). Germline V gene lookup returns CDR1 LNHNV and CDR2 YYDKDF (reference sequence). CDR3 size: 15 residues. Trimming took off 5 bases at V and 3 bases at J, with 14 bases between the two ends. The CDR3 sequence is CATSRGADYNQPQHF. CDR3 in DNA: TGTGCCACCAGCCGTGGGGCGGATTACAATCAGCCCCAGCATTTT.